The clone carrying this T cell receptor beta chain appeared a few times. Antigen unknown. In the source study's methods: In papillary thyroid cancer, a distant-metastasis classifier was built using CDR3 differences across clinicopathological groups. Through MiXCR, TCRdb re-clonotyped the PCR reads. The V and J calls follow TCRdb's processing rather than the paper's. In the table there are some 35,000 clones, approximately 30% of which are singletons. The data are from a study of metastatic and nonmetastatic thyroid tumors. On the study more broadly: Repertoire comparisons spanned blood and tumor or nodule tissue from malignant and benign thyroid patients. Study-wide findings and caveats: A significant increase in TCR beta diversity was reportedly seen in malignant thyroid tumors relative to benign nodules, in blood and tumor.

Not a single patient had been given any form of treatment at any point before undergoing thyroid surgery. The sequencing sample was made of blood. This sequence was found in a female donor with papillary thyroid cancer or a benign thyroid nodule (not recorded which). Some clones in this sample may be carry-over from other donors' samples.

The CDR3 DNA reads as TGTGCCAGTAGTATGGTCGGGCAAGCACCCAACGAGCAGTACTTC. It is translated as CASSMVGQAPNEQYF. V is TRBV19 and J is TRBJ2-7; D gene ambiguous. The germline V gene has CDR1 LNHDA and CDR2 SQIVND (reference sequence). V lost 3 bases and J lost 5, with 17 bases in between. This CDR3 spans 15 amino acids.